Following are 27 T cell receptor beta chains from one sample sequenced in a study of shared clonotypes between healthy human individuals. Only in-frame clones appear in the TCRdb table, and some are missing; sequencing was by immunoSEQ multiplex PCR. The data show over a million clones, with roughly 96% seen just once and 1% to 1.5% held by the top ten. Sequences were obtained from naive CD4+ T cells sorted from blood. The subset here: CD45RA+ positively selected. These receptors came from a man aged 25 to 40 in good health.

V is TRBV7-7 and J is TRBJ2-1; D ambiguous. Germline V gives CDR1 SSHAT, CDR2 FNYEAQ (reference sequence). With 1 base removed from V and 7 bases from J, the gap between germline ends came to 11 bases. This CDR3 has 14 amino acids. CDR3 sequence: CASSLGTLENEQFF. The DNA of the CDR3 is TGTGCCAGCAGCTTAGGAACGTTGGAGAATGAGCAGTTCTTC. Supplemented by reference TRBV7-7 and TRBJ2-1, the full variable domain reads GAGVSQSPRYKVTKRGQDVTLRCDPISSHATLYWYQQALGQGPEFLTYFNYEAQPDKSGLPSDRFSAERPEGSISTLTIQRTEQRDSAMYRCASSLGTLENEQFFGPGTRLTVL.

V and J are TRBV29-1 and TRBJ2-7; D is perhaps TRBD1 (5 bases). Germline V lookup: CDR1 SQVTM, CDR2 ANQGSEA. The CDR3 extends over 12 amino acids. V lost 5 bases and J 3 bases, leaving 11 bases between the germline ends. CDR3 protein: CSVSSGFYEQYF. CDR3 nucleotides: TGCAGCGTTAGTTCAGGGTTCTACGAGCAGTACTTC.

J is TRBJ2-1 and V is TRBV10-3, with D unresolved. Trimming shortened V by 0 bases and J by 4 bases, and 13 bases separated the two germline ends. CDR1 is ENHRY, CDR2 SYGVKD, per germline. The CDR3 is made up of 16 amino acids. The CDR3 DNA follows: TGTGCCATCAGTGAGTCGTTCCGGACCGAGTACAATGAGCAGTTCTTC. It yields the protein CAISESFRTEYNEQFF.

The chain recombines TRBV29-1 with TRBJ2-1; the match to TRBD2 covers 7 bases. CDR3 length: 15 amino acids. Germline CDR1 and CDR2: SQVTM and ANQGSEA. V shed 6 bases and J 7 bases; nucleotides not matched to a gene: 15. CDR3 nucleotides: TGCAGCGTACCAGGACTAGTGAGGGCCAGGAATGAGCAGTTCTTC. It encodes CSVPGLVRARNEQFF.

V is TRBV6-6 and J is TRBJ2-7; a possible D gene is TRBD1 (6 bases). Trimming left V 5 bases short and J 5 bases short, with 13 bases between. The CDR3 has 13 amino acids. Germline CDR1 is MNHNY and CDR2 is SVGAGI (reference sequence). The CDR3 DNA follows: TGTGCCAGCAGTCGGACAGAGGGACACGAGCAGTACTTC. Amino acids: CASSRTEGHEQYF.

Regarding this clone: This sample includes further DNA sequences coding for the same CDR3. The V call is TRBV7-2, the J call TRBJ1-1; no reliable D call. V dropped 5 bases and J dropped 0 bases, with 7 bases sitting between them. In germline, CDR1 is SGHTA, CDR2 FQGNSA. The CDR3 is 13 residues long. The CDR3 nucleotides read TGTGCCAGCAGCGTGCGACTGAACACTGAAGCTTTCTTT. Residues: CASSVRLNTEAFF.

The CDR3 region is CASSTKTGTLYGYTF. CDR3 sequence (DNA): TGTGCCAGCAGTACAAAGACAGGTACACTCTATGGCTACACCTTC. The V and J genes are TRBV6-5 and TRBJ1-2, with D maybe TRBD1 (6 bases). Germline V gene lookup returns CDR1 MNHEY and CDR2 SVGAGI. V lost 5 bases and J lost 4, with 17 bases in between. This CDR3 comprises 15 residues.

The CDR3 coding sequence is TGTGCCAGCAGCTTAAGGGCAGACACAGATACGCAGTATTTT. Its translation: CASSLRADTDTQYF. The chain employs TRBV7-2 and TRBJ2-3, with unresolved D. The V gene lost 2 bases and the J gene lost 2 bases, with 8 bases spanning the gap. Germline V gives CDR1 SGHTA, CDR2 FQGNSA. This CDR3 has 14 residues.

This chain uses TRBV27 with TRBJ2-1, with 8 bases aligning to TRBD2. With V trimmed by 3 bases and J by 4 bases, 17 bases remained unmatched. There are 19 residues in the CDR3. CDR1 and CDR2 (germline): MNHEY, SMNVEV (reference sequence). The chain's CDR3 is CASSFDGRAVSESYNEQFF. CDR3 bases: TGTGCCAGCAGTTTCGACGGGAGGGCCGTCTCGGAGAGTTACAATGAGCAGTTCTTC.

This chain links TRBV19 with TRBJ2-2; 12 bases are a match to TRBD2. Germline CDR1 reads LNHDA; CDR2 reads SQIVND (reference sequence). This CDR3 has 22 amino acids. Losses at the gene ends were 4 bases for V and 1 base for J; bases not matched to a gene: 19. CDR3 loop: CASSSVRGLAGGQGRNTGELFF. The CDR3, as DNA: TGTGCCAGTAGTAGCGTGCGTGGGCTAGCGGGAGGGCAAGGTCGGAACACCGGGGAGCTGTTTTTT.

This chain links TRBV7-9 with TRBJ2-3, with TRBD1 matching over 8 bases. With V trimmed by 1 base and J by 0 bases, 6 bases remained unmatched. This CDR3 has 17 residues. The germline V gene has CDR1 SEHNR and CDR2 FQNEAQ (reference sequence). The chain's CDR3 is CASSLDRTGLSTDTQYF. As DNA, the CDR3 is TGTGCCAGCAGCTTAGACAGGACAGGGTTGAGCACAGATACGCAGTATTTT. Complete variable domain (other parts from reference TRBV7-9 and TRBJ2-3): DTGVSQNPRHKITKRGQNVTFRCDPISEHNRLYWYRQTLGQGPEFLTYFQNEAQLEKSRLLSDRFSAERPKGSFSTLEIQRTEQGDSAMYLCASSLDRTGLSTDTQYFGPGTRLTVL.

The chain recombines TRBV10-3 with TRBJ2-1; D could derive from TRBD1 or TRBD2 (5 bases each). With 5 bases removed from V and 10 bases from J, the gap between germline ends came to 15 bases. The CDR3 spans 13 residues. Germline V gene sequence: CDR1 ENHRY, CDR2 SYGVKD. The CDR3 protein is CAISRQGPPEQFF. CDR3 DNA: TGTGCCATCAGTAGGCAGGGACCCCCCGAGCAGTTCTTC.

This chain uses TRBV4-1 with TRBJ1-2; 7 nucleotides align to TRBD1. Germline CDR1 is MGHRA and CDR2 is YSYEKL. CDR3 length equals 15 residues. With 3 bases clipped from V and 4 bases from J, the junction kept 8 bases outside the gene matches. The CDR3 DNA is TGCGCCAGCAGCCACGTGACAGGGAAAGGCTATGGCTACACCTTC. Translating gives CASSHVTGKGYGYTF.

The gene calls are TRBV7-7 and TRBJ2-3; no clear D. The germline V and J ends were trimmed by 2 bases and 6 bases, with 12 bases remaining between them. The germline V gene encodes CDR1 SSHAT and CDR2 FNYEAQ (reference sequence). CDR3 length: 14 residues. CDR3 DNA: TGTGCCAGCAGCTTAATAGGCCTGTCGGATACGCAGTATTTT. Amino acid sequence: CASSLIGLSDTQYF.

The chain uses TRBV28 and TRBJ2-5; D remains unclear. Deletions cut 6 bases from V and 1 base from J, with 12 bases between. The CDR3 has 14 residues. Germline V gene sequence: CDR1 MDHEN, CDR2 SYDVKM. The CDR3 nucleotides are TGTGCCAGCAGCGCCCCGGGCCTCCAAGAGACCCAGTACTTC. Translating gives CASSAPGLQETQYF.

The chain joins TRBV18 to TRBJ2-7; 10 positions match TRBD2. The V and J ends lost 3 bases and 0 bases, in that order; junction bases with no gene match: 8. The germline V gene encodes CDR1 KGHSH and CDR2 LQKENI. This CDR3 spans 17 amino acids. Here the CDR3 reads CASSPPVASGSSYEQYF. For the CDR3, the DNA is TGTGCCAGCTCACCCCCGGTGGCTAGCGGGAGCTCCTACGAGCAGTACTTC.

This chain uses TRBV5-1 with TRBJ2-2; no clear D gene. The ends were cut back, 5 bases at V and 3 bases at J, with 5 bases in the middle. The germline V gene has CDR1 SGHRS and CDR2 YFSETQ. CDR3 length equals 12 residues. The CDR3 bases are TGCGCCAGCAGTGACGACACCGGGGAGCTGTTTTTT. Its translation: CASSDDTGELFF.

V is TRBV19 and J is TRBJ2-2, with TRBD1 identical over 7 bases. Germline assignment: CDR1 LNHDA and CDR2 SQIVND (reference sequence). The CDR3 covers 16 residues. With 3 bases clipped from V and 4 bases from J, the junction kept 8 bases outside the gene matches. The chain's CDR3 is CASSMGPGGGTGELFF. The DNA for the CDR3 is TGTGCCAGTAGTATGGGTCCAGGGGGTGGCACCGGGGAGCTGTTTTTT. The variable domain in full, completed from reference TRBV19 and TRBJ2-2, reads DGGITQSPKYLFRKEGQNVTLSCEQNLNHDAMYWYRQDPGQGLRLIYYSQIVNDFQKGDIAEGYSVSREKKESFPLTVTSAQKNPTAFYLCASSMGPGGGTGELFFGEGSRLTVL.

The CDR3 protein is CASSLLRGPISGANVLTF. The CDR3 DNA follows: TGTGCCAGCAGTTTACTCAGGGGACCCATCTCTGGGGCCAACGTCCTGACTTTC. The chain is built from TRBV28 and TRBJ2-6; D is perhaps TRBD1 (6 bases). The CDR3 has 18 residues. V was trimmed by 2 bases and J by 0 bases, leaving 14 bases between them. Germline assignment: CDR1 MDHEN and CDR2 SYDVKM.

In its sample, this clone was seen once. The chain carries TRBV19 and TRBJ2-3; 7 nucleotides match TRBD2. Germline V gene sequence: CDR1 LNHDA, CDR2 SQIVND (reference sequence). The CDR3 spans 14 residues. With V trimmed by 7 bases and J by 3 bases, 7 bases remained unmatched. Here the CDR3 DNA reads TGTGCCAGTACGGTGGGCGGGAGAACAGATACGCAGTATTTT. It specifies CASTVGGRTDTQYF.

V gene TRBV7-3 combines with J gene TRBJ2-5; TRBD2 is a possible D gene (5 bases). V gave up 5 bases and J gave up 2 bases, with 9 bases separating them. Germline CDR1 reads SGHTA; CDR2 reads FQGTGA. This CDR3 is built from 13 residues. The CDR3 loop is CASSPPGQETQYF. DNA of the CDR3: TGTGCCAGCAGCCCGCCGGGGCAAGAGACCCAGTACTTC.

The rearrangement links TRBV7-2 to TRBJ2-3, with D perhaps TRBD2 (6 bases). Germline loops: CDR1 SGHTA, CDR2 FQGNSA. The germline V and J ends were trimmed by 5 bases and 2 bases, with 8 bases remaining between them. This CDR3 spans 13 amino acids. The CDR3 reads CASSRDFTDTQYF. In nucleotides, the CDR3 is TGTGCCAGCAGCCGGGACTTCACAGATACGCAGTATTTT.

The chain joins TRBV18 to TRBJ2-1; 7 bases align to TRBD1. CDR1 is KGHSH, CDR2 LQKENI, per germline. V lost 3 bases and J lost 7; bases outside the gene matches: 3. This CDR3 spans 13 amino acids. For the CDR3, the DNA is TGTGCCAGCTCACCGGGACAGAGGAATGAGCAGTTCTTC. Encoded protein: CASSPGQRNEQFF.

Points on this clone: The identical CDR3 is also encoded by other nucleotide sequences in the sample. The V gene is TRBV5-1, the J gene TRBJ2-1; no firm D call. V was pared by 0 bases and J by 3 bases, with 4 bases between. The CDR3 is 13 amino acids. Germline assignment: CDR1 SGHRS and CDR2 YFSETQ. The CDR3 loop reads CASSLGNYNEQFF. The DNA of the CDR3 is TGCGCCAGCAGCTTGGGCAACTACAATGAGCAGTTCTTC. Drawing the rest from reference TRBV5-1 and TRBJ2-1, the complete variable domain is KAGVTQTPRYLIKTRGQQVTLSCSPISGHRSVSWYQQTPGQGLQFLFEYFSETQRNKGNFPGRFSGRQFSNSRSEMNVSTLELGDSALYLCASSLGNYNEQFFGPGTRLTVL.

V gene TRBV19 combines with J gene TRBJ2-7, with 8 bases lining up with TRBD2. CDR3 length: 13 amino acids. J was trimmed by 7 bases and V by 5 bases; bases with no gene match: 7. The germline V gene encodes CDR1 LNHDA and CDR2 SQIVND (reference sequence). Here the CDR3 reads CASSPPGGKEQYF. CDR3 in DNA: TGTGCCAGTAGTCCCCCGGGAGGGAAAGAGCAGTACTTC.

The chain has TRBV9 and TRBJ1-2; D unclear. CDR1 and CDR2 from the germline V gene are SGDLS and YYNGEE. With 0 bases removed from V and 2 bases from J, the gap between germline ends came to 8 bases. The CDR3 contains 14 residues. The CDR3 is CASSVGPGNYGYTF. The CDR3 DNA follows: TGTGCCAGCAGCGTAGGCCCGGGAAACTATGGCTACACCTTC.

On this clone itself: This sample also contains other DNA sequences that code for the same CDR3. V and J are TRBV20-1 and TRBJ2-7; D unclear. Germline V CDR1 and CDR2: DFQATT, SNEGSKA (reference sequence). The V and J ends lost 5 bases and 1 base respectively, with 3 bases between them. The CDR3 has 10 residues. CDR3 DNA sequence: TGCAGTGCTCTTTCCTACGAGCAGTACTTC. This encodes CSALSYEQYF.